A single sample gave rise to the 11 T cell receptor beta chains below, sequenced in a study of cytomegalovirus exposure and HLA in healthy donors. Libraries were prepared by immunoSEQ multiplex PCR; TCRdb keeps only in-frame clonotypes and omits some of them. The data show approximately 160,000 clones, under 90% seen once. Source material: PBMCs. These receptors came from a woman aged 18-29 years in good health and CMV-seropositive.

This chain joins TRBV11-2 and TRBJ2-7; perhaps TRBD2 as D (5 bases). The V end was cut by 5 bases, the J end by 3 bases, with 11 bases between. This CDR3 is built from 13 residues. Per the germline V gene, CDR1 is SGHAT and CDR2 is FQNNGV. The CDR3 DNA reads as TGTGCCAGCAGCCCCGACCGGGGCTACGAGCAGTACTTC. It yields the protein CASSPDRGYEQYF. Combining the CDR3 with reference TRBV11-2 and TRBJ2-7 gives the whole variable domain EAGVAQSPRYKIIEKRQSVAFWCNPISGHATLYWYQQILGQGPKLLIQFQNNGVVDDSQLPKDRFSAERLKGVDSTLKIQPAKLEDSAVYLCASSPDRGYEQYFGPGTRLTVT.

V usage is TRBV7-8 and J usage is TRBJ2-7; TRBD2 agrees at 7 bases. The CDR3 runs 18 residues. The germline gives CDR1 SGHVS, CDR2 FQNEAQ. V trimming: 2 bases; J trimming: 2 bases; junction bases outside the gene matches: 15. CDR3 residues: CASSLLGGGSPRTYEQYF. The CDR3 nucleotides read TGTGCCAGCAGCTTACTTGGGGGAGGGTCACCGAGAACCTACGAGCAGTACTTC.

This chain uses TRBV14 with TRBJ1-2, with 9 bases identical to TRBD1. V gave up 4 bases and J gave up 3 bases; unmatched junction bases: 6. Germline assignment: CDR1 SGHDN and CDR2 FVKESK. This CDR3 contains 15 residues. CDR3 amino acids: CASSRRDRVDYGYTF. The CDR3 coding sequence is TGTGCCAGCAGCCGCCGGGACAGGGTTGACTATGGCTACACCTTC. Variable domain in full (rest from reference TRBV14 and TRBJ1-2): EAGVTQFPSHSVIEKGQTVTLRCDPISGHDNLYWYRRVMGKEIKFLLHFVKESKQDESGMPNNRFLAERTGGTYSTLKVQPAELEDSGVYFCASSRRDRVDYGYTFGSGTRLTVV.

The gene calls are TRBV29-1 and TRBJ2-1, with 11 bases lining up with TRBD2. Germline-derived CDR1 and CDR2 are SQVTM and ANQGSEA. The CDR3 covers 12 residues. V lost 7 bases to trimming and J lost 9 bases; unmatched junction nucleotides: 5. The CDR3 coding sequence is TGCAGCGCTACCGGACTAGCGGGTGAGCAGTTCTTC. Translated: CSATGLAGEQFF.

V is TRBV5-1 and J is TRBJ2-1; a possible D gene is TRBD2 (5 bases). This CDR3 comprises 14 residues. V shed 7 bases and J shed 0 bases, with 11 bases lying between them. CDR1 is SGHRS, CDR2 YFSETQ, per germline. CDR3 DNA: TGCGCCAGCGCCGCGGGTGGCTCCTACAATGAGCAGTTCTTC. Amino acids: CASAAGGSYNEQFF.

This rearrangement joins TRBV11-3 to TRBJ1-1; TRBD1 matches at 10 bases. Germline V CDR1 and CDR2: SGHNT, YENEEA. CDR3 length: 16 residues. V shed 4 bases, J shed 5 bases, and the junction held 10 bases outside the gene matches. In DNA form, the CDR3 reads TGTGCCAGCAGCTCCGGACAGGGGGAGGTAGGAACTGAAGCTTTCTTT. It codes for CASSSGQGEVGTEAFF.

This chain links TRBV2 with TRBJ1-1; tentatively, D is TRBD1 (6 bases). The length of the CDR3 is 14 residues. Trimming stripped 3 bases from V and 0 bases from J, with 8 bases between. Germline values: CDR1 SNHLY, CDR2 FYNNEI. CDR3 sequence reads: CASSETGVNTEAFF. As DNA, the CDR3 is TGTGCCAGCAGTGAGACAGGAGTGAACACTGAAGCTTTCTTT.

The chain carries TRBV29-1 and TRBJ2-3; perhaps TRBD1 as D (6 bases). The V end lost 2 bases, the J end lost 3 bases, and 9 bases lay between the germline ends. Looked up from germline, CDR1 is SQVTM and CDR2 is ANQGSEA. CDR3 length equals 13 residues. The CDR3 DNA is TGCAGCGTTGAAAAGGGGGAGACAGATACGCAGTATTTT. It encodes CSVEKGETDTQYF.

This chain uses TRBV27 with TRBJ2-7; a possible D gene is TRBD2 (6 bases). V was shortened by 2 bases and J by 0 bases, with 8 bases between the two germline ends. The CDR3 extends over 14 amino acids. CDR1 is MNHEY, CDR2 SMNVEV, per germline (reference sequence). The chain's CDR3 is CASSLGGTSYEQYF. The CDR3 region has the DNA TGTGCCAGCAGTTTAGGGGGGACCTCCTACGAGCAGTACTTC.

CDR3 protein: CAISRGEQETQYF. In DNA form, the CDR3 reads TGTGCCATCTCCCGGGGAGAACAAGAGACCCAGTACTTC. The rearrangement uses TRBV10-3 and TRBJ2-5; tentatively, D is TRBD2 (5 bases). This CDR3 contains 13 residues. V was pared by 8 bases and J by 2 bases, with 12 bases between. Germline V gene sequence: CDR1 ENHRY, CDR2 SYGVKD.

The V gene is TRBV4-3, the J gene TRBJ2-1, with 14 bases matching TRBD2. CDR1 LGHNA and CDR2 YSLEER come from the germline V gene. The trim removed 5 bases at V and 8 bases at J, leaving 8 bases unmatched. CDR3 length: 16 residues. CDR3 in DNA: TGCGCCAGCAGCGCCACCGGGACTAGCGGGAGTGATGAGCAGTTCTTC. Its translation is CASSATGTSGSDEQFF.